Following are 2 T cell receptor beta chains from one sample sequenced in a study of T-cell reconstitution after alpha-beta-depleted transplantation in children. This sample's TCRbeta library carried unique molecular identifier barcodes. TCRdb fed the PCR reads into MiXCR, producing one record per CDR3 protein. The sample has around 500,000 distinct CDR3 sequences, about an eighth seen once. The sample was PBMCs from the stem cell graft donor, taken from the stem cell graft. The receptors stem from a human donor who donated a stem cell graft to a child with combined immunodeficiency.

With respect to this clonotype: This clone may be a read error of a much larger clone one base away. The chain has TRBV6-2 or TRBV6-3 and TRBJ1-5, with no clear D. Germline lookup yields CDR1 MNHEY and CDR2 SVGEGT. V dropped 4 bases and J dropped 4 bases, with 20 bases sitting between them. The CDR3 is 17 amino acids. CDR3 sequence: CASSSFLVVQPNQPQHF. CDR3 DNA sequence: TGTGCCAGCAGTTCCTTCCTAGTCGTGCAGCCTAATCAGCCCCAGCATTTT.

This clonotype was found many times. The rearrangement links TRBV6-2 or TRBV6-3 to TRBJ1-5; D may be TRBD1 (5 bases). Germline CDR1 MNHEY, CDR2 SVGEGT. This CDR3 spans 13 amino acids. Trimming removed 6 bases from V and 2 bases from J, with 8 bases in between. In DNA form, the CDR3 reads TGTGCCAGCAGGTTGGGGGGCAATCAGCCCCAGCATTTT. Translating it yields CASRLGGNQPQHF.